Below, 22 T cell receptor beta chains from the same sample are listed, as sequenced in a study of human T cells and chemical hapten exposure. Documented time point: healthy volunteer bleed at 2 weeks. Total RNA was isolated from unfractionated whole blood. TCRdb re-called the RACE reads through MiXCR, storing one row per CDR3 protein. This table holds some 50,000 distinct CDR3 sequences, 3.5% to 4.5% found once. The sample comprised whole blood. These receptors originate from a female donor in good health. Some clones in this sample may be carry-over from other donors' samples.

This clonotype was found a few times. The V gene is TRBV20-1, the J gene TRBJ1-4; D perhaps matches TRBD1 (6 bases). Germline CDR1 is DFQATT and CDR2 is SNEGSKA (reference sequence). The ends were cut back, 3 bases at V and 14 bases at J, with 16 bases in the middle. There are 12 residues in the CDR3. This chain's CDR3 is CSASSGTKALFF. Written as DNA, the CDR3 is TGCAGTGCTAGCAGCGGGACAAAGGCCCTGTTTTTT.

This clonotype occurred many times. DNA of the CDR3: TGCGCCAGCAGCTTGAGCAGGGGCAGTGATGAGCAGTTCTTC. Its protein is CASSLSRGSDEQFF. The chain combines TRBV5-1 with TRBJ2-1; D is possibly TRBD1 (6 bases). Germline V gene data show CDR1 as SGHRS and CDR2 as YFSETQ. The CDR3 spans 14 residues. V gave up 1 base and J gave up 8 bases, with 13 bases separating them.

Ten or more counts support this clonotype. This rearrangement joins TRBV6-5 to TRBJ2-7; 9 bases agree with TRBD2. CDR3 length equals 14 residues. Germline V gene lookup returns CDR1 MNHEY and CDR2 SVGAGI. The trim removed 8 bases at V and 3 bases at J, leaving 8 bases unmatched. The CDR3 nucleotides are TGTGCCAGCGGGCGGCGGGGGGGGGACTACGAGCAGTACTTC. This encodes CASGRRGGDYEQYF.

This clonotype was counted a single time. This may come from a read error, since a much larger clone is one base off. J is TRBJ1-1 and V is TRBV14; D is perhaps TRBD1 (5 bases). The CDR3 consists of 15 residues. Germline values: CDR1 SGHDN, CDR2 FVKESK. CDR3 region: CASSKDGWAGTEAFF. The CDR3 region has the DNA TGTGCCAGCAGCAAAGATGGGTGGGCAGGGACTGAAGCTTTCTTT.

The V call is TRBV7-9, the J call TRBJ2-3; D call uncertain. Trimming shortened V by 5 bases and J by 0 bases, and 18 bases separated the two germline ends. This CDR3 spans 17 amino acids. CDR1 SEHNR and CDR2 FQNEAQ come from the germline V gene (reference sequence). CDR3 region: CASSPPWTAYSTDTQYF. The CDR3, as DNA: TGTGCCAGCAGCCCCCCCTGGACGGCCTACAGCACAGATACGCAGTATTTT.

This clonotype was seen a handful of times. This rearrangement joins TRBV9 to TRBJ2-2; 7 bases agree with TRBD2. This CDR3 spans 13 amino acids. The junction had 3 bases not matched to a gene; V was cut back by 7 bases and J by 3 bases. Germline V CDR1 and CDR2: SGDLS, YYNGEE. The CDR3 sequence: CASGGGDTGELFF. CDR3 nucleotides: TGTGCCAGCGGGGGGGGGGACACCGGGGAGCTGTTTTTT.

V gene TRBV19 combines with J gene TRBJ2-3; 8 nucleotides agree with TRBD2. Losses at the gene ends were 11 bases for V and 6 bases for J; bases not matched to a gene: 7. CDR3 size: 12 residues. Germline lookup yields CDR1 LNHDA and CDR2 SQIVND (reference sequence). CDR3 coding DNA: TGTGCCTACAGGGTAGCGGGGGATACGCAGTATTTT. It translates to CAYRVAGDTQYF.

The genes are TRBV11-2 and TRBJ1-1; no reliable D call. This CDR3 has 13 amino acids. The ends were cut back, 1 base at V and 5 bases at J, with 8 bases in the middle. The germline CDR1 and CDR2 sequences are SGHAT and FQNNGV. The CDR3 region has the DNA TGTGCCAGCAGCTTAGGAGGATGGACTGAAGCTTTCTTT. It codes for CASSLGGWTEAFF.

This clonotype was found many times. DNA of the CDR3: TGTGCCAGCAGCTGGCCCCTTTCTGGAAACACCATATATTTT. This gives the protein CASSWPLSGNTIYF. The V call is TRBV5-6, the J call TRBJ1-3; D not resolved. The CDR3 has 14 residues. The ends were cut back, 3 bases at V and 1 base at J, with 8 bases in the middle. Germline CDR1 is SGHDT and CDR2 is YYEEEE.

This clonotype was counted ten times or more. This rearrangement joins TRBV29-1 to TRBJ2-5, with 8 bases aligning to TRBD1. The V segment lost 7 bases and the J segment 3 bases; nucleotides outside the gene matches: 10. The CDR3 has 14 amino acids. Germline loops: CDR1 SQVTM, CDR2 ANQGSEA. The CDR3: CSADRGWGKETQYF. The CDR3 DNA follows: TGCAGCGCCGACAGGGGTTGGGGTAAAGAGACCCAGTACTTC.

V is TRBV10-3 and J is TRBJ2-3; weak D call: TRBD1 (5 bases). V was cut by 9 bases and J by 5 bases, with 18 bases left in between. This CDR3 contains 14 residues. Per the germline V gene, CDR1 is ENHRY and CDR2 is SYGVKD. In nucleotides, the CDR3 is TGTGCCATAAGAGGCGACAGAAAAAAAGATACGCAGTATTTT. The encoded protein is CAIRGDRKKDTQYF.

This clonotype appeared many times. This chain uses TRBV12-3 or TRBV12-4 with TRBJ2-2; 11 positions match TRBD1. The CDR3 consists of 15 residues. With 6 bases clipped from V and 5 bases from J, the junction kept 5 bases outside the gene matches. CDR3 coding DNA: TGTGCCAGCAGCACCGGACAGGGGGCGACCGGGGAGCTGTTTTTT. This sequence encodes CASSTGQGATGELFF.

This clonotype occurred many times. This chain uses TRBV9 with TRBJ2-1; 8 bases agree with TRBD2. V lost 4 bases, J lost 2 bases, and 8 bases stayed unmatched. In germline, CDR1 is SGDLS, CDR2 YYNGEE. This CDR3 is built from 16 residues. For the CDR3, the DNA is TGTGCCAGCAGCAAAGGACAGCGGGGGACCTACAATGAGCAGTTCTTC. This sequence encodes CASSKGQRGTYNEQFF.

Only a few counts were recorded for this clonotype. The chain is built from TRBV20-1 and TRBJ1-5; 7 positions match TRBD1. Unmatched junction bases numbered 11, after V lost 6 bases and J lost 9 bases. Germline V gene sequence: CDR1 DFQATT, CDR2 SNEGSKA (reference sequence). The CDR3 is made up of 13 amino acids. The CDR3 nucleotides read TGCAGTGCCCCGGACAGGAGTGGTAGGCCCCAGCATTTT. This codes for CSAPDRSGRPQHF.

In its sample, this clonotype was seen a few times. This chain connects TRBV6-5 to TRBJ2-3; 13 nucleotides match TRBD2. CDR1 and CDR2 from the germline V gene are MNHEY and SVGAGI. The CDR3 extends over 20 amino acids. Trimming at V came to 4 bases and at J to 3 bases, leaving 16 bases not matched to a gene. In DNA, the CDR3 is TGTGCCAGCAGTTCGCTGCCACTAGCGGGGGGGCCTAGGCTGACAGATACGCAGTATTTT. As protein: CASSSLPLAGGPRLTDTQYF.

This clonotype was seen ten or more times. The V and J genes are TRBV7-2 and TRBJ1-1; D is perhaps TRBD1 (5 bases). The CDR3 totals 14 residues. Per germline, CDR1 SGHTA and CDR2 FQGNSA. V was pared by 3 bases and J by 4 bases, with 12 bases between. The DNA of the CDR3 is TGTGCCAGCAGCTTTACTGGACACCTCACTGAAGCTTTCTTT. It is translated as CASSFTGHLTEAFF.

At least ten counts were recorded for this clonotype. The chain combines TRBV12-3 or TRBV12-4 with TRBJ1-1; no reliable D call. This CDR3 has 13 amino acids. Between the trimmed V and J ends, which lost 7 bases and 0 bases, there was a span of 9 bases. CDR3 sequence: CASTLGLNTEAFF. The DNA for the CDR3 is TGTGCCAGCACCCTGGGTCTGAACACTGAAGCTTTCTTT.

This clonotype was seen a handful of times. This chain joins TRBV4-3 and TRBJ1-2; 9 positions agree with TRBD1. This CDR3 is 18 amino acids long. The ends lost 1 base at V and 8 bases at J; junction bases unmatched: 17. CDR1 and CDR2 (germline): LGHNA, YSLEER. As DNA, the CDR3 is TGCGCCAGCAGCCAAGGTTCCCCAATCCAGACAGGGGGAGGCGGCTACACCTTC. It codes for CASSQGSPIQTGGGGYTF.

As for this clonotype: A single base separates this from a much larger clone, so it may be a read error. The chain links TRBV3-1 to TRBJ1-5; possible D gene TRBD1, 5 bases. In germline, CDR1 is LGHDT, CDR2 YNNKEL (reference sequence). The CDR3 runs 15 residues. The CDR3, as DNA: TGTGCCAGCAGCCAAGAGGGGACCCTCAATCAGCCCCAGAATTTT. This gives the protein CASSQEGTLNQPQNF.

This clonotype was seen many times. This rearrangement joins TRBV12-3 or TRBV12-4 to TRBJ2-1; 7 bases are a match to TRBD2. The CDR3 covers 19 residues. Trimming cost V 6 bases and J 0 bases; bases outside gene matches: 17. The DNA of the CDR3 is TGTGCCAGCAGCCCCTGGCGGTTGGGCGGGGGTAGCTCCTACAATGAGCAGTTCTTC. It specifies CASSPWRLGGGSSYNEQFF.

Ten or more counts support this clonotype. The chain combines TRBV9 with TRBJ2-7; no firm D call. Germline CDR1 and CDR2: SGDLS and YYNGEE. V was clipped by 3 bases and J by 0 bases, with 7 bases between them. This CDR3 is 13 amino acids long. The CDR3 loop reads CASSATSSYEQYF. DNA for the CDR3: TGTGCCAGCAGCGCCACCAGCTCCTACGAGCAGTACTTC.

This clonotype was observed many times. The CDR3: CAIGGRQASYNEQFF. DNA of the CDR3: TGTGCCATCGGGGGGCGACAGGCATCCTACAATGAGCAGTTCTTC. The V gene is TRBV10-3, the J gene TRBJ2-1; D is perhaps TRBD1 or TRBD2 (6 bases each). Germline lookup yields CDR1 ENHRY and CDR2 SYGVKD. The germline V and J ends were trimmed by 8 bases and 1 base, with 15 bases remaining between them. This CDR3 is 15 amino acids long.